One sample yielded the 26 T cell receptor beta chains listed below, sequenced in a study of CD8+ T cells in alopecia areata. Treatment in this sample: oral pan-JAK inhibitor, 5-10 mg twice daily. Sequencing used cDNA as its template, made by extracting RNA and reverse transcribing it. The repertoire was sequenced with immunoSEQ multiplex PCR; TCRdb's copy has only in-frame clones and lacks some. Of 130,000 to 150,000 clones detected, roughly 82% appear once; the ten largest clones hold 25%. The source was CD8+ T cells sorted from blood, collected at week 4, from a patient treated with tofacitinib. These receptors originate from a human donor with alopecia areata.

The chain combines TRBV4-1 with TRBJ2-7; TRBD1 matches 7 bases. The CDR3 runs to 15 residues. Looked up from germline, CDR1 is MGHRA and CDR2 is YSYEKL. The J segment lost 0 bases and the V segment lost 4 bases, leaving 6 bases of the junction unmatched. This CDR3 is CASSLGTASSYEQYF. The CDR3, as DNA: TGCGCCAGCAGCCTGGGGACAGCTAGCTCCTACGAGCAGTACTTC.

The chain recombines TRBV7-9 with TRBJ2-7; the match to TRBD1 covers 7 bases. Per germline, CDR1 SEHNR and CDR2 FQNEAQ (reference sequence). Unmatched junction bases numbered 5, after V lost 11 bases and J lost 1 base. The CDR3 consists of 12 residues. The CDR3 spells CAAMGQSYEQYF. CDR3 nucleotide sequence: TGTGCCGCTATGGGACAGTCCTACGAGCAGTACTTC.

The chain is built from TRBV5-4 and TRBJ2-7; TRBD1 might be the D (6 bases). Per the germline V gene, CDR1 is SGHNT and CDR2 is YYREEE (reference sequence). This CDR3 is 15 amino acids long. Trimming cost V 0 bases and J 2 bases, with 12 bases left between them. For the CDR3, the DNA is TGTGCCAGCAGCTTGGAAGCAGACAGGCCCTACGAGCAGTACTTC. This codes for CASSLEADRPYEQYF.

The chain uses TRBV6-5 and TRBJ2-5; D not resolved. The V end lost 2 bases, the J end lost 2 bases, and 6 bases lay between the germline ends. The CDR3 has 13 amino acids. CDR1 MNHEY and CDR2 SVGAGI come from the germline V gene. The CDR3 protein is CASSYGYQETQYF. The CDR3 DNA reads TGTGCCAGCAGTTACGGATATCAAGAGACCCAGTACTTC.

This clone appeared a few times. This chain connects TRBV7-2 to TRBJ2-1; tentative D call: TRBD1 (6 bases). V lost 3 bases to trimming and J lost 5 bases, with 14 bases between them. Germline V gene sequence: CDR1 SGHTA, CDR2 FQGNSA. The CDR3 runs to 15 residues. Written as DNA, the CDR3 is TGTGCCAGCAGCTTTGCAGGGGCAGCAGACAATGAGCAGTTCTTC. Translation: CASSFAGAADNEQFF. Full variable domain (outside the CDR3, taken from reference TRBV7-2 and TRBJ2-1): GAGVSQSPSNKVTEKGKDVELRCDPISGHTALYWYRQSLGQGLEFLIYFQGNSAPDKSGLPSDRFSAERTGGSVSTLTIQRTQQEDSAVYLCASSFAGAADNEQFFGPGTRLTVL.

The chain has TRBV5-1 and TRBJ2-3, with 8 bases that match TRBD2. This CDR3 comprises 16 residues. Germline V CDR1 and CDR2: SGHRS, YFSETQ. The V segment lost 3 bases and the J segment 10 bases; nucleotides outside the gene matches: 16. CDR3 DNA sequence: TGCGCCAGCAGCTCAACGGCGGCGGGGGGTAGCGGTCCGCAGTATTTT. Translation: CASSSTAAGGSGPQYF.

The chain combines TRBV7-2 with TRBJ2-1; D not resolved. Trimming pared 1 base from V and 5 bases from J, leaving 21 bases between. There are 18 residues in the CDR3. Germline-derived CDR1 and CDR2 are SGHTA and FQGNSA. CDR3 amino acids: CASSLDPDVPITHNEQFF. CDR3 in DNA: TGTGCCAGCAGCTTAGACCCCGACGTTCCTATTACCCACAATGAGCAGTTCTTC.

V gene TRBV27 combines with J gene TRBJ1-2; D may be TRBD1 (5 bases). Trimming left V 1 base short and J 5 bases short, with 14 bases between. Germline lookup yields CDR1 MNHEY and CDR2 SMNVEV (reference sequence). The CDR3 has 15 residues. The CDR3 loop reads CASSLYPQGSYGYTF. In DNA form, the CDR3 reads TGTGCCAGCAGTTTATACCCGCAGGGATCTTATGGCTACACCTTC.

This clone was recorded once. V gene TRBV11-3 combines with J gene TRBJ2-7; D is possibly TRBD1 (6 bases). Germline assignment: CDR1 SGHNT and CDR2 YENEEA. The CDR3 is 17 residues long. V was pared by 2 bases and J by 7 bases, with 24 bases between. The CDR3 loop is CASSLTTGPLNALEQYF. DNA for the CDR3: TGTGCCAGCAGCTTAACAACAGGGCCCCTCAACGCCTTGGAGCAGTACTTC.

The chain employs TRBV29-1 and TRBJ2-1; D is unresolved. CDR1 SQVTM and CDR2 ANQGSEA come from the germline V gene. Between the trimmed V and J ends, which lost 3 bases and 6 bases, there was a span of 9 bases. CDR3 length equals 12 residues. The CDR3 spells CSVEFVVNEQFF. As DNA, the CDR3 is TGCAGCGTTGAGTTTGTCGTCAATGAGCAGTTCTTC.

The V and J genes are TRBV7-9 and TRBJ1-2, with D hard to call. Trimming cost V 1 base and J 5 bases, with 17 bases left between them. From germline, CDR1 is SEHNR and CDR2 FQNEAQ (reference sequence). This CDR3 has 16 amino acids. In DNA form, the CDR3 reads TGTGCCAGCAGCTTAGGAGCCGAGTCGGCCCTTTATGGCTACACCTTC. Translated: CASSLGAESALYGYTF.

This clone was observed a few times. The rearrangement joins TRBV29-1 to TRBJ2-7; the D gene could be TRBD1 or TRBD2 (6 bases each). The CDR3 spans 13 residues. V shed 7 bases and J shed 7 bases, with 20 bases lying between them. Germline-derived CDR1 and CDR2 are SQVTM and ANQGSEA. CDR3 nucleotide sequence: TGCAGCGCGGGGGCCTCGGGGGCGCGTGAGCAGTACTTC. Translated, it gives CSAGASGAREQYF.

The rearrangement joins TRBV29-1 to TRBJ2-7; possibly TRBD2 for D (6 bases). Looked up from germline, CDR1 is SQVTM and CDR2 is ANQGSEA. The CDR3 extends over 12 amino acids. Trimming cost V 2 bases and J 9 bases, with 14 bases left between them. The CDR3 protein is CSVETGTAGQYF. Here the CDR3 DNA reads TGCAGCGTTGAAACCGGGACTGCCGGGCAGTACTTC.

CDR3 in amino acids: CASSQGQVTGELFF. The CDR3 region has the DNA TGCGCCAGCAGCCAGGGACAGGTGACCGGGGAGCTGTTTTTT. The V call is TRBV4-3, the J call TRBJ2-2; 8 bases align to TRBD1. This CDR3 comprises 14 residues. The junction had 2 bases not matched to a gene; V was cut back by 3 bases and J by 5 bases. Germline V gene lookup returns CDR1 LGHNA and CDR2 YSLEER.

This clone was seen a handful of times. V and J are TRBV7-2 and TRBJ2-1; weak D call: TRBD1 (6 bases). This CDR3 is 15 amino acids long. From germline, CDR1 is SGHTA and CDR2 FQGNSA. V gave up 4 bases and J gave up 0 bases, with 10 bases separating them. The CDR3 DNA reads TGTGCCAGCAGCTCTCTAGGGGGCTCCTACAATGAGCAGTTCTTC. Its protein is CASSSLGGSYNEQFF.

The V and J genes are TRBV29-1 and TRBJ2-1; a possible D gene is TRBD2 (6 bases). Trimming stripped 0 bases from V and 8 bases from J, with 8 bases between. This CDR3 comprises 12 residues. Germline V gives CDR1 SQVTM, CDR2 ANQGSEA. CDR3 sequence (DNA): TGCAGCGTTGAAGATAGGGAGGATGAGCAGTTCTTC. Encoded protein: CSVEDREDEQFF.

The chain carries TRBV15 and TRBJ2-1, with 10 bases aligning to TRBD1. The CDR3 has 15 amino acids. The J segment lost 9 bases and the V segment lost 0 bases, leaving 5 bases of the junction unmatched. The germline gives CDR1 LNHNV, CDR2 YYDKDF (reference sequence). CDR3 sequence (DNA): TGTGCCACCAGCAGAGAGGGACAGGGGTGGGGTGAGCAGTTCTTC. Translating it yields CATSREGQGWGEQFF.

CDR3 coding DNA: TGTGCCAGCAGTTTAAACAGGGGAAATCAGCCCCAGCATTTT. As protein: CASSLNRGNQPQHF. This chain links TRBV27 with TRBJ1-5; 7 bases match TRBD1. There are 14 residues in the CDR3. With 2 bases clipped from V and 4 bases from J, the junction kept 2 bases outside the gene matches. From germline, CDR1 is MNHEY and CDR2 SMNVEV (reference sequence).

This clone was observed a few times. The chain links TRBV27 to TRBJ2-1; no firm D call. Trimming removed 2 bases from V and 0 bases from J, with 8 bases in between. CDR1 MNHEY and CDR2 SMNVEV come from the germline V gene (reference sequence). CDR3 length: 15 residues. DNA of the CDR3: TGTGCCAGCAGTTTAGGAACGAGCTCCTACAATGAGCAGTTCTTC. Translated, it gives CASSLGTSSYNEQFF.

This clone was found once. This chain joins TRBV4-3 and TRBJ2-4; D not resolved. This CDR3 comprises 17 residues. Trimming left V 0 bases short and J 1 base short, with 13 bases between. Germline V gives CDR1 LGHNA, CDR2 YSLEER. The chain's CDR3 is CASSQDDRHLAKNIQYF. Here the CDR3 DNA reads TGCGCCAGCAGCCAAGACGACCGTCACCTGGCCAAAAACATTCAGTACTTC.

The rearrangement uses TRBV11-1 and TRBJ2-5; 7 bases agree with TRBD1. The germline V gene encodes CDR1 SGHAT and CDR2 FQDESV (reference sequence). J lost 5 bases, V lost 2 bases, and 8 bases had no gene match. The CDR3 runs 15 residues. CDR3 amino acids: CASSLSPGGLETQYF. The CDR3 nucleotides are TGTGCCAGCAGCTTATCACCAGGGGGATTGGAGACCCAGTACTTC.

This chain links TRBV2 with TRBJ2-2; the match to TRBD1 covers 11 bases. V shed 2 bases, J shed 5 bases, and the junction held 4 bases outside the gene matches. CDR1 and CDR2 (germline): SNHLY, FYNNEI. This CDR3 is 16 amino acids long. The CDR3 DNA follows: TGTGCCAGCAGTGAATGGACAGGGGGCAGGACCGGGGAGCTGTTTTTT. Its translation is CASSEWTGGRTGELFF.

The DNA for the CDR3 is TGTGCCAGCAGCTTGGATAGCTACACAGATACGCAGTATTTT. Translation: CASSLDSYTDTQYF. The V and J genes are TRBV5-6 and TRBJ2-3; D unclear. The germline V and J ends were trimmed by 0 bases and 2 bases, with 7 bases remaining between them. The length of the CDR3 is 14 residues. The germline gives CDR1 SGHDT, CDR2 YYEEEE.

This sequence joins TRBV6-1 and TRBJ2-6, with a tentative D call TRBD1 (5 bases). V lost 4 bases to trimming and J lost 2 bases, with 24 bases between them. The CDR3 covers 20 residues. Germline V gene sequence: CDR1 MNHNS, CDR2 SASEGT. The CDR3 coding sequence is TGTGCCAGCAGTGGGTTCTCGGAGTGGGGCAGTAGGACTGGGGCCAACGTCCTGACTTTC. As protein: CASSGFSEWGSRTGANVLTF.

With respect to this clone: Other DNA sequences in this sample translate to the same CDR3. The CDR3 spells CASSLTGYSNQPQHF. DNA for the CDR3: TGCGCCAGCAGCTTGACCGGGTATAGCAATCAGCCCCAGCATTTT. V and J are TRBV5-1 and TRBJ1-5, with D hard to call. CDR1 and CDR2 (germline): SGHRS, YFSETQ. V lost 1 base, J lost 0 bases, and 8 bases lay in between. This CDR3 has 15 residues.

This clone has just a few counts. The chain employs TRBV11-2 and TRBJ2-3, with D perhaps given as TRBD1 or TRBD2 (5 bases each). CDR1 and CDR2 from the germline V gene are SGHAT and FQNNGV. This CDR3 is built from 15 residues. Trimming removed 6 bases from V and 3 bases from J, with 16 bases in between. The CDR3 reads CASRYRGAGTDTQYF. The CDR3 DNA reads as TGTGCCAGCAGATATCGAGGGGCCGGGACAGATACGCAGTATTTT.